What follows is one T cell receptor beta chain and its context. With 7 bases clipped from V and 4 bases from J, the junction kept 12 bases outside the gene matches. CDR1 is MNHEY, CDR2 SVGAGI, per germline. This CDR3 comprises 15 residues. The treatment denotes: over 15 received Ad26.COV2.S at low or high dose, single or two shots; 5 received placebo; per-sample allocation not given. Day 63 after the first vaccine or placebo injection was the time point for sampling. These data are taken from a study of Ad26.COV2.S vaccination and SARS-CoV-2 variants. TCRdb's copy holds only in-frame clones and misses some; the assay was immunoSEQ multiplex PCR. Of roughly 330,000 clones in the sample, roughly 88% were seen once.

This rearrangement joins TRBV6-5 to TRBJ2-5; 7 bases agree with TRBD1. This TCR derives from a person between 18 and 65 years old who received the Ad26.COV2.S COVID-19 vaccine or a placebo. Sequenced material: peripheral blood, taken in a trial of Ad26.COV2.S vaccine versus placebo. The CDR3 protein is CASIILEGDRETQYF. The CDR3 nucleotides are TGTGCCAGCATCATACTAGAGGGGGACAGAGAGACCCAGTACTTC.